Presented here are 3 T cell receptor beta chains from one specimen sequenced in a study of regulatory and conventional T cells in RAG deficiency. Method: immunoSEQ multiplex PCR; TCRdb's copy keeps in-frame clones and lacks some. The table records around 20,000 clones, 90% to 95% of them present only once. The sorted conventional CD4+ T cells were CD25-low and CD127-high, with genomic DNA sequenced. The same sample was also studied in work on regulatory T cells. From that paper: Primers: 52 TRBV forward and 13 TRBJ reverse.

Material for sequencing was CD4+ T cells sorted from blood. These receptors were obtained from a human donor in good health.

The chain has TRBV7-9 and TRBJ1-1; the D gene is possibly TRBD1 (6 bases). This CDR3 spans 14 amino acids. V dropped 5 bases and J dropped 2 bases, with 12 bases sitting between them. CDR1 is SEHNR, CDR2 FQNEAQ, per germline (reference sequence). CDR3 in DNA: TGTGCCAGCAGCCCCGGGACATCTAACACTGAAGCTTTCTTT. It codes for CASSPGTSNTEAFF.

This sequence joins TRBV27 and TRBJ2-3; D is perhaps TRBD2 (7 bases). CDR1 MNHEY and CDR2 SMNVEV come from the germline V gene (reference sequence). The CDR3 is 17 amino acids. V was clipped by 3 bases and J by 2 bases, with 18 bases between them. The DNA for the CDR3 is TGTGCCAGCAGTTTTTTGTTCGGGGGGCCCACCACAGATACGCAGTATTTT. Residues: CASSFLFGGPTTDTQYF.

V usage is TRBV5-1 and J usage is TRBJ2-1, with 11 bases fitting TRBD2. The germline CDR1 and CDR2 sequences are SGHRS and YFSETQ. CDR3 length: 15 amino acids. Trimming cost V 1 base and J 10 bases; bases outside gene matches: 7. In DNA form, the CDR3 reads TGCGCCAGCAGCTTGACTAGCGGGGGCTTATTAGAGCAGTTCTTC. Its protein product is CASSLTSGGLLEQFF.